Listed below are T cell receptor beta chains from one sample, sequenced in a study of shared clonotypes between healthy human individuals. The data were produced by immunoSEQ multiplex PCR, yet TCRdb's version contains in-frame clones alone and is incomplete. The data hold some 450,000 clones, with approximately 80% observed a single time. The specimen sequenced was PBMCs. These receptors all come from a middle-aged woman in good health. Some clones in this sample may be carry-over from other donors' samples. The CDR3 runs from the conserved cysteine through the conserved F or W. Fields, in order: CDR3 length, V gene, clone size, J gene, CDR3 protein. Clone size is stated in some rows and not others, as once, few, many or a class when expanded.

14	TRBV7-9	.	TRBJ2-6	CASSLASGANVLTF
15	TRBV5-1	.	TRBJ2-7	CASSPRTSGTYEQYF
17	TRBV15	many	TRBJ2-6	CATSRDRRAYGANVLTF
13	TRBV30	.	TRBJ1-2	CAWSVDGIYGYTF
12	TRBV30	many	.	CAGTGNSYEQYF
16	TRBV5-1	many	TRBJ1-1	CASSLSGRGGGTEAFF
16	TRBV18	.	TRBJ2-7	CASSPESGRGLSEQYF
16	TRBV25-1	.	TRBJ2-2	CASSEFGQGPTGELFF
14	TRBV7-2	.	TRBJ2-7	CASSLGGQYYEQYF
13	TRBV25-1	.	TRBJ2-1	CASSRDSFNEQFF
16	TRBV7-3	.	TRBJ2-3	CASSLGGRYGTDTQYF
16	TRBV18	.	TRBJ2-3	CASSPPYSPPGDTQYF
14	TRBV9	.	TRBJ2-5	CASSPGQGKETQYF
14	TRBV18	.	TRBJ2-3	CASSPGPTTDTQYF
14	TRBV7-9	.	TRBJ1-1	CASSLAQGYTEAFF
13	TRBV29-1	.	TRBJ2-5	CSNGQGGSYVQYF
12	TRBV21-1	few	TRBJ2-7	CARGPSSYEQYF
14	TRBV7-6	.	TRBJ2-3	CASSLAGGSDTQYF
15	TRBV5-4	.	TRBJ2-7	CASSFGGDRRYEQYF
15	TRBV19	.	TRBJ1-5	CASSIGGGDNQPQHF
13	TRBV19	.	TRBJ2-4	CAPLDLAKNIQYF
16	TRBV21-1	once	TRBJ2-7	CASNPPGDCREGEQYF
14	TRBV7-3	.	TRBJ2-7	CASSLSPDSYEQYF
15	TRBV19	.	TRBJ1-2	CASSTRQGAGDGYTF
13	TRBV28	.	TRBJ1-2	CASRVAMSYGYTF
17	TRBV7-9	.	TRBJ2-3	CASKGGGGPLSTNTQYF
13	TRBV28	once	TRBJ2-7	CASSSGNLGEQYF
15	TRBV7-6	.	TRBJ1-2	CASSPRDGGVSGYTF
13	TRBV29-1	.	TRBJ2-7	CSVEDRSSYEQYF
16	TRBV4-2	once	TRBJ2-5	CASSQGRDLYQETQYF
14	TRBV11-2	.	TRBJ1-1	CASSLRGTDTEAFF
14	TRBV5-4	.	TRBJ1-1	CASSAEVLNTEAFF
14	TRBV27	many	TRBJ2-1	CASSLPGQRNEQFF
14	TRBV7-2	.	TRBJ1-2	CASSLGTVIYGYTF
14	TRBV10-3	once	TRBJ2-3	CAISEGQSTDTQYF
15	TRBV5-1	.	TRBJ1-3	CASSFGGQYGNTIYF
14	TRBV4-3	.	TRBJ1-2	CASSQEDRGHGYTF
14	TRBV19	.	TRBJ2-3	CASSVLAAADTQYF
14	TRBV5-4	.	TRBJ2-7	CASSLIALPYEQYF
13	TRBV27	.	TRBJ1-2	CASRLGQGYGYTF
10	TRBV30	.	TRBJ2-7	CACDSNEQYF
14	TRBV7-3	.	TRBJ2-2	CASSISGSIGELFF
14	TRBV28	many	TRBJ2-3	CASSPPWAADTQYF
12	TRBV28	once	TRBJ2-7	CASSFGKFEQYF
11	TRBV10-3	.	TRBJ2-5	CAISDGETQYF
15	TRBV30	.	TRBJ2-5	CAWSVGAGGRETQYF
15	TRBV30	many	.	CACDKPNRGTHEQYF
12	TRBV30	few	TRBJ2-3	CAWREDLDTQYF
14	TRBV30	.	TRBJ2-2	CAWRRGSPTGELFF
14	TRBV5-1	.	TRBJ1-2	CASTPGNRGSGYTF
13	TRBV2	many	TRBJ1-2	CASSPTGTDGYTF